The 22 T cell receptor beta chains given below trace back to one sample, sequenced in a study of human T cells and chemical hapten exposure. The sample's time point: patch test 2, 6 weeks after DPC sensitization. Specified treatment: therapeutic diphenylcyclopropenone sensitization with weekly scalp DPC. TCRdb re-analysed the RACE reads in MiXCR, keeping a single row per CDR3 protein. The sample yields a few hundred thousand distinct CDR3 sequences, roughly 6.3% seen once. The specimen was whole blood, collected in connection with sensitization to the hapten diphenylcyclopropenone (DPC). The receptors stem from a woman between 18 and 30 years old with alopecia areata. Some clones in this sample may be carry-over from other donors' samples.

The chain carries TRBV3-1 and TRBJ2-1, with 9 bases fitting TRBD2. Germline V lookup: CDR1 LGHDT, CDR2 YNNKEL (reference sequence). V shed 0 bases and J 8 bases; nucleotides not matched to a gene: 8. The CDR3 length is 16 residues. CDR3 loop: CASSQDRGGGAYEQFF. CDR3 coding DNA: TGTGCCAGCAGCCAAGATAGAGGCGGGGGGGCGTATGAGCAGTTCTTC.

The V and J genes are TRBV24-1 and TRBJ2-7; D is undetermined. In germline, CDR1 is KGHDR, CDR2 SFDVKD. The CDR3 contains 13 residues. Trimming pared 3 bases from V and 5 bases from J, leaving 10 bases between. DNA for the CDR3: TGTGCCACCAGTGATCCCCCAGAGAACGAGCAGTACTTC. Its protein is CATSDPPENEQYF.

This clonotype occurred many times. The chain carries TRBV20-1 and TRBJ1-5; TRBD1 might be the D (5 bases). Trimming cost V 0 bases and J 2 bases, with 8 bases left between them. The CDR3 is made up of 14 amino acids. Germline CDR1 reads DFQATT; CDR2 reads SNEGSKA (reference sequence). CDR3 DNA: TGCAGTGCTAGAGAAAGGGGTGGCAATCAGCCCCAGCATTTT. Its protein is CSARERGGNQPQHF.

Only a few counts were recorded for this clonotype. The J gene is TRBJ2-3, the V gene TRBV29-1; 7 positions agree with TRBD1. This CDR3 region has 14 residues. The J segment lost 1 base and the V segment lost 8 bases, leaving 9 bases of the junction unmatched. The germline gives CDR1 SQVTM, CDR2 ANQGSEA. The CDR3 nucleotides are TGCAGCCACCTTTCCGGGACAGGCACAGATACGCAGTATTTT. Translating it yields CSHLSGTGTDTQYF.

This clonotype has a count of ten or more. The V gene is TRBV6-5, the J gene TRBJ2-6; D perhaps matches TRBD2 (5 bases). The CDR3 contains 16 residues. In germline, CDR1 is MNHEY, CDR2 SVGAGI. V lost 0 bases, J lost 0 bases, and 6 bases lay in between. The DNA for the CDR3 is TGTGCCAGCAGTTACTCCGCGGGCTCTGGGGCCAACGTCCTGACTTTC. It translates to CASSYSAGSGANVLTF.

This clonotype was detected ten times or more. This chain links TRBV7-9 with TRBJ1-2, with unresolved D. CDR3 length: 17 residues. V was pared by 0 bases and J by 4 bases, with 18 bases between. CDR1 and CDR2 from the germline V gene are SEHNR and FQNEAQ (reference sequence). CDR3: CASSLAGPPVGAYGYTF. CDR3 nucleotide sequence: TGTGCCAGCAGCTTAGCGGGCCCCCCAGTTGGAGCCTATGGCTACACCTTC.

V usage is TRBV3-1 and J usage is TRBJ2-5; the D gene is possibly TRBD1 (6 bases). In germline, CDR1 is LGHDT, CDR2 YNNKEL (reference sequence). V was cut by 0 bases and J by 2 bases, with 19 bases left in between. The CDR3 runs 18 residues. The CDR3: CASSQEPALQGVQETQYF. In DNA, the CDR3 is TGTGCCAGCAGCCAAGAGCCGGCTTTACAGGGAGTACAAGAGACCCAGTACTTC.

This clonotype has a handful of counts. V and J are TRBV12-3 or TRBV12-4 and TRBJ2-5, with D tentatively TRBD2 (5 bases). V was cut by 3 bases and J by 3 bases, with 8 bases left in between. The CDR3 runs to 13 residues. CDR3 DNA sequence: TGTGCCAGCAGTTTTAAGGGAGAAGAGACCCAGTACTTC. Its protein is CASSFKGEETQYF.

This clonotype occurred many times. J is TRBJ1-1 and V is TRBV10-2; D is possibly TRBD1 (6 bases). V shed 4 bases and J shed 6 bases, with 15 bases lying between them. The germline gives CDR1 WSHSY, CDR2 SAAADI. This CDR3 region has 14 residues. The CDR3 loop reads CASSVGTLASEAFF. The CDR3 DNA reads TGCGCCAGCAGTGTCGGGACACTGGCCTCTGAAGCTTTCTTT.

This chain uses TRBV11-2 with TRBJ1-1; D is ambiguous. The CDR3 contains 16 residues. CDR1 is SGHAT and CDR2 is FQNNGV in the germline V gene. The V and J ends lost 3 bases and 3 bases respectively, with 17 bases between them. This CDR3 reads CASSFRFVGADTEAFF. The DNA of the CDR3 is TGTGCCAGCAGCTTCAGGTTCGTCGGAGCGGACACTGAAGCTTTCTTT.

For the CDR3, the DNA is TGTGCCAGCAGTTCCCCTTCCACGGGGTTACTCACAGATACGCAGTATTTT. Translating gives CASSSPSTGLLTDTQYF. The chain couples TRBV6-5 to TRBJ2-3, with TRBD2 as a possible D gene (5 bases). There are 17 residues in the CDR3. Germline V CDR1 and CDR2: MNHEY, SVGAGI. V lost 4 bases and J lost 2, with 19 bases in between.

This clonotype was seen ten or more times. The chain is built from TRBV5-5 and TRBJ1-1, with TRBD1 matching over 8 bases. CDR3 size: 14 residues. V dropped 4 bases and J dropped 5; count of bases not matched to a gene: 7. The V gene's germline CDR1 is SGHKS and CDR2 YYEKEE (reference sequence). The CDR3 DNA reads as TGTGCCAGCAGCCCCCAGGGGGCCTGGACTGAAGCTTTCTTT. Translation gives CASSPQGAWTEAFF. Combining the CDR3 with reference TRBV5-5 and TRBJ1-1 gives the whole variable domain DAGVTQSPTHLIKTRGQQVTLRCSPISGHKSVSWYQQVLGQGPQFIFQYYEKEERGRGNFPDRFSARQFPNYSSELNVNALLLGDSALYLCASSPQGAWTEAFFGQGTRLTVV.

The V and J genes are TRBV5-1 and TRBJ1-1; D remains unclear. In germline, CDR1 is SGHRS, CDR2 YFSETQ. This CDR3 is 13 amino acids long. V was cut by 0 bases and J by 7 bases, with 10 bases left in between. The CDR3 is CASSLVLGNEAFF. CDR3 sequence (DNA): TGCGCCAGCAGCTTGGTTCTGGGGAATGAAGCTTTCTTT.

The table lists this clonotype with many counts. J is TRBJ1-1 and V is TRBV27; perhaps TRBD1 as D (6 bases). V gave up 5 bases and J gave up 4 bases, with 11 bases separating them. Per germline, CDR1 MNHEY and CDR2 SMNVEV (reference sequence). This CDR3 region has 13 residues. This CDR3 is CASSTKDSTEAFF. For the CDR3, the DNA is TGTGCCAGCAGTACCAAGGACAGCACTGAAGCTTTCTTT.

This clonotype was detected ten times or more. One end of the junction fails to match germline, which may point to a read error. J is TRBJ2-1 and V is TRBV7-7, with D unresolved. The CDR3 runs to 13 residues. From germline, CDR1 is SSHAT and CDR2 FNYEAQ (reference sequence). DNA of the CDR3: TGTGCTAGCAGCCCTTCCAATGTCGTTGAGCAGTTCTTC. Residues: CASSPSNVVEQFF. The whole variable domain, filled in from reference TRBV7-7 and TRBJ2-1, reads GAGVSQSPRYKVTKRGQDVTLRCDPISSHATLYWYQQALGQGPEFLTYFNYEAQPDKSGLPSDRFSAERPEGSISTLTIQRTEQRDSAMYRCASSPSNVVEQFFGPGTRLTVL.

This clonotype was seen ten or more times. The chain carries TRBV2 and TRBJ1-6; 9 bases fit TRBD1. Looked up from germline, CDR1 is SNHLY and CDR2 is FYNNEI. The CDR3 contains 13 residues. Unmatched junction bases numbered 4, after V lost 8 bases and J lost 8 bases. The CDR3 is CASSGQGYSPLHF. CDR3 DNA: TGTGCCAGCTCGGGACAGGGCTATTCACCCCTCCACTTT.

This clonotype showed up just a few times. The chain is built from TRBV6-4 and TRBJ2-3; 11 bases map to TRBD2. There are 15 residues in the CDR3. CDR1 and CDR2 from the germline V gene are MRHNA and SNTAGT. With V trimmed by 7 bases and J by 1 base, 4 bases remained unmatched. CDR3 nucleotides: TGTGCCAGCACAAAACTAGCGGGGGGCACAGATACGCAGTATTTT. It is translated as CASTKLAGGTDTQYF.

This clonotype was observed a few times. CDR3 sequence (DNA): TGTGCCAGCAGTTTAGCGGGACAGTCCTACTCCTACGAGCAGTACTTC. Residues: CASSLAGQSYSYEQYF. The chain joins TRBV27 to TRBJ2-7; a weak D match, TRBD1 (7 bases). Trimming cost V 2 bases and J 0 bases, with 14 bases left between them. CDR3 size: 16 residues. The germline V gene encodes CDR1 MNHEY and CDR2 SMNVEV (reference sequence).

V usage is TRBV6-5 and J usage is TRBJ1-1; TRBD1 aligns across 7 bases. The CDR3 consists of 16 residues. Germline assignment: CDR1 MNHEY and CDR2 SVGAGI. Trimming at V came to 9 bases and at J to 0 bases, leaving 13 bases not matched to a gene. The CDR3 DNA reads TGTGCCAGTCCCCGACCGACAGGGCCAATGAACACTGAAGCTTTCTTT. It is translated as CASPRPTGPMNTEAFF.

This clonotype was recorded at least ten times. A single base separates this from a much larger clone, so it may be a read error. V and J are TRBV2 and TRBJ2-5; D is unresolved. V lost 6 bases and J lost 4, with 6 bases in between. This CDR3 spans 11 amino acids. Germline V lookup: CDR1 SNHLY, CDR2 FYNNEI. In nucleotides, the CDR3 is TGTGCCAGCAGGTTAGGAGAGACCCAGTACTTC. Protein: CASRLGETQYF. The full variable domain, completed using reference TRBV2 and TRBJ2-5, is EPEVTQTPSHQVTQMGQEVILRCVPISNHLYFYWYRQILGQKVEFLVSFYNNEISEKSEIFDDQFSVERPDGSNFTLKIRSTKLEDSAMYFCASRLGETQYFGPGTRLLVL.

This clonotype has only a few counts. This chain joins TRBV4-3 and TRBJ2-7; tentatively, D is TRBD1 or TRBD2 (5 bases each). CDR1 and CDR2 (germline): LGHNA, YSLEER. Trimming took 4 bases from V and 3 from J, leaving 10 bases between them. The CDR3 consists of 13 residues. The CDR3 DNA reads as TGCGCCAGCAGCCCTAGGGACGGCTACGAGCAGTACTTC. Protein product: CASSPRDGYEQYF.

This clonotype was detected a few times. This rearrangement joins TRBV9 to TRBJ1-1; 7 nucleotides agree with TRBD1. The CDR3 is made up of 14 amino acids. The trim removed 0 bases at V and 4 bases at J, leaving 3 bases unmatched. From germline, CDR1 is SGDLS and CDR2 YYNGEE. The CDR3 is CASSVVDRATEAFF. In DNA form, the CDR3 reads TGTGCCAGCAGCGTAGTTGACAGGGCCACTGAAGCTTTCTTT.